Listed below are T cell receptor beta chains from one sample, sequenced in a study of shared clonotypes between healthy human individuals. Measured with immunoSEQ multiplex PCR; TCRdb has only the in-frame clones, and not every one. The sample lists about 1,800,000 clones; approximately 95% were seen once. The sample was naive CD8+ T cells sorted from blood. The receptor source for this set is a man aged 18 to 30 in good health. Each CDR3 is given with its conserved first and last residue. Expanded clones are given a class, and other clones once, few, many or no size at all.

clone_size: NA
j_call: TRBJ2-3
v_call: TRBV11-3
cdr3_aa: CASSPDVGDTQYF

clone_size: NA
j_call: TRBJ2-7
v_call: TRBV27
cdr3_aa: CASSLGLLPGSSYEQYF

clone_size: NA
j_call: TRBJ2-7
v_call: TRBV19
cdr3_aa: CASRDLRGPSSYEQYF

clone_size: NA
j_call: TRBJ1-6
v_call: TRBV21-1
cdr3_aa: CASSKEGQKYNSPLHF

clone_size: NA
j_call: TRBJ2-7
v_call: TRBV10-1
cdr3_aa: CASSSTGSNKYEQYF

clone_size: once
j_call: TRBJ2-7
v_call: TRBV19
cdr3_aa: CASSPGASYEQYF

clone_size: NA
j_call: TRBJ1-1
v_call: TRBV30
cdr3_aa: CAWSASQLTEAFF

clone_size: NA
j_call: TRBJ1-2
v_call: TRBV6-5
cdr3_aa: CASSYGGDHYGYTF

clone_size: NA
j_call: TRBJ2-1
v_call: TRBV2
cdr3_aa: CASSAGDNEQFF

clone_size: NA
j_call: TRBJ2-5
v_call: TRBV5-4
cdr3_aa: CASSLGNSETQYF

clone_size: NA
j_call: TRBJ1-1
v_call: TRBV7-9
cdr3_aa: CASSDPMDFTEAFF

clone_size: once
j_call: TRBJ2-1
v_call: TRBV29-1
cdr3_aa: CSVEYRDSIYNEQFF

clone_size: NA
j_call: TRBJ1-2
v_call: TRBV27
cdr3_aa: CASRDGYGYTF

clone_size: NA
j_call: TRBJ2-7
v_call: TRBV6-5
cdr3_aa: CASSYSDRDYEQYF

clone_size: NA
j_call: TRBJ2-7
v_call: TRBV2
cdr3_aa: CASSEGGETSYEQYF

clone_size: NA
j_call: TRBJ2-7
v_call: TRBV6-1
cdr3_aa: CASSVIGGFYEQYF

clone_size: NA
j_call: TRBJ2-7
v_call: TRBV7-8
cdr3_aa: CASSIRDLGYEQYF

clone_size: NA
j_call: TRBJ1-4
v_call: TRBV7-9
cdr3_aa: CASSHAGGGELFF

clone_size: NA
j_call: TRBJ1-2
v_call: TRBV13
cdr3_aa: CASSLEDGGSDYGYTF

clone_size: once
j_call: TRBJ2-7
v_call: TRBV9
cdr3_aa: CASSVAGGPRNEQYF

clone_size: NA
j_call: TRBJ1-5
v_call: TRBV7-2
cdr3_aa: CASSSSWGAGQPQHF

clone_size: NA
j_call: TRBJ1-6
v_call: TRBV30
cdr3_aa: CAWSLDRENSPLHF

clone_size: NA
j_call: TRBJ1-1
v_call: TRBV2
cdr3_aa: CASSRTGTKNTEAFF

clone_size: NA
j_call: TRBJ1-2
v_call: TRBV6-5
cdr3_aa: CASSYSSGQAYGYTF

clone_size: NA
j_call: TRBJ2-7
v_call: TRBV4-1
cdr3_aa: CASSQAQGEHEQYF

clone_size: few
j_call: TRBJ1-2
v_call: TRBV6-5
cdr3_aa: CATSRPGQGVYGYTF

clone_size: NA
j_call: TRBJ2-1
v_call: TRBV11-3
cdr3_aa: CASSLRDGYNEQFF

clone_size: NA
j_call: TRBJ1-5
v_call: TRBV19
cdr3_aa: CASSIGVVVGQPQHF

clone_size: NA
j_call: TRBJ2-7
v_call: TRBV7-9
cdr3_aa: CASSAPGQYEQYF

clone_size: NA
j_call: TRBJ1-5
v_call: TRBV7-8
cdr3_aa: CASTHGGSNQPQHF

clone_size: NA
j_call: TRBJ2-3
v_call: TRBV29-1
cdr3_aa: CSVEGAGVADTQYF

clone_size: NA
j_call: TRBJ1-2
v_call: TRBV9
cdr3_aa: CASSAPGTNYGYTF

clone_size: NA
j_call: TRBJ2-7
v_call: TRBV5-1
cdr3_aa: CASSLEGRSSIYEQYF

clone_size: NA
j_call: TRBJ2-7
v_call: TRBV27
cdr3_aa: CASSLGQASFSYEQYF

clone_size: NA
j_call: TRBJ2-1
v_call: TRBV6-5
cdr3_aa: CASSSSGGVYNEQFF

clone_size: NA
j_call: TRBJ1-1
v_call: TRBV5-4
cdr3_aa: CASSPEGSLGTEAFF

clone_size: NA
j_call: TRBJ2-7
v_call: TRBV6-1
cdr3_aa: CASATRPYEQYF

clone_size: NA
j_call: TRBJ2-3
v_call: TRBV2
cdr3_aa: CASQPGQGSTDTQYF

clone_size: NA
j_call: TRBJ1-1
v_call: TRBV7-9
cdr3_aa: CASSLGGMDTEAFF

clone_size: once
j_call: TRBJ1-5
v_call: TRBV5-1
cdr3_aa: CASSSTGDSNQPQHF

clone_size: NA
j_call: TRBJ2-7
v_call: TRBV11-2
cdr3_aa: CASSFESQGSVEQYF

clone_size: NA
j_call: TRBJ2-7
v_call: TRBV2
cdr3_aa: CASSDTSVYEQYF

clone_size: NA
j_call: TRBJ2-3
v_call: TRBV6-1
cdr3_aa: CASSEGQRGPTDTQYF

clone_size: NA
j_call: TRBJ1-1
v_call: TRBV7-2
cdr3_aa: CASSSRTGSGTEAFF

clone_size: NA
j_call: TRBJ2-7
v_call: TRBV9
cdr3_aa: CASSHRTGLGDEQYF

clone_size: NA
j_call: TRBJ2-3
v_call: TRBV5-4
cdr3_aa: CASSGDNTQYF